Below are 10 T cell receptor beta chains sequenced from a single sample in a study of T cell responses to AZD1222 COVID-19 vaccine. The table came from immunoSEQ multiplex PCR; TCRdb's copy has only in-frame clones and leaves some out. The sample includes about 150,000 clones, approximately 89% of them seen just once. The source material was peripheral blood, sampled on day 0 of AZD1222 vaccination. These receptors originate from an adult in good health.

This chain uses TRBV2 with TRBJ2-1, with 10 bases identical to TRBD1. J lost 3 bases, V lost 6 bases, and 8 bases had no gene match. In germline, CDR1 is SNHLY, CDR2 FYNNEI. The CDR3 length is 16 residues. CDR3 coding DNA: TGTGCCAGCAGAGCACCCGGACAGGGGGGCTACAATGAGCAGTTCTTC. This translates into CASRAPGQGGYNEQFF.

V is TRBV12-3 or TRBV12-4 and J is TRBJ1-5, with D possibly being TRBD1 (5 bases). The V and J ends lost 3 bases and 4 bases respectively, with 7 bases between them. The CDR3 extends over 13 amino acids. The CDR3 coding sequence is TGTGCCAGCAGTTTGGGGGAGAATCAGCCCCAGCATTTT. Translating gives CASSLGENQPQHF.

This clone showed up just once. The chain employs TRBV5-5 and TRBJ1-1, with D maybe TRBD1 (6 bases). CDR1 and CDR2 (germline): SGHKS, YYEKEE (reference sequence). The CDR3 is 14 amino acids. V dropped 1 base and J dropped 6 bases, with 13 bases sitting between them. The CDR3 sequence: CASSLSWGQAEAFF. The CDR3 DNA follows: TGTGCCAGCAGCTTGTCTTGGGGGCAAGCTGAAGCTTTCTTT.

This chain joins TRBV30 and TRBJ1-1; TRBD1 aligns across 9 bases. This CDR3 contains 17 residues. V was pared by 0 bases and J by 3 bases, with 11 bases of the junction left unmatched. Germline V gives CDR1 GTSNPN, CDR2 SVGIG (reference sequence). The CDR3 bases are TGTGCCTGGAGTGTAAGGCCGGGCACAGGGGGCTACACTGAAGCTTTCTTT. Amino acid sequence: CAWSVRPGTGGYTEAFF.

There are a few counts of this clone. The genes are TRBV19 and TRBJ1-6; 12 nucleotides match TRBD1. Germline CDR1 LNHDA, CDR2 SQIVND (reference sequence). The ends lost 8 bases at V and 10 bases at J; junction bases unmatched: 3. The CDR3 is 13 residues long. CDR3 sequence (DNA): TGTGCCAGTGGGACAGGGGGCCGGTCACCCCTCCACTTT. Translated: CASGTGGRSPLHF.

J is TRBJ1-2 and V is TRBV5-1; D ambiguous. Germline CDR1 and CDR2: SGHRS and YFSETQ. The CDR3 totals 13 residues. Trimming left V 4 bases short and J 4 bases short, with 11 bases between. The CDR3 DNA reads TGCGCCAGCAGCCCCGCGTGGGGCTATGGCTACACCTTC. Encoded protein: CASSPAWGYGYTF. Based on the CDR3 plus reference TRBV5-1 and TRBJ1-2, the full variable domain is KAGVTQTPRYLIKTRGQQVTLSCSPISGHRSVSWYQQTPGQGLQFLFEYFSETQRNKGNFPGRFSGRQFSNSRSEMNVSTLELGDSALYLCASSPAWGYGYTFGSGTRLTVV.

The chain links TRBV19 to TRBJ1-5, with 9 nucleotides matching TRBD1. CDR1 is LNHDA, CDR2 SQIVND, per germline (reference sequence). Unmatched junction bases numbered 6, after V lost 4 bases and J lost 2 bases. The CDR3 spans 16 residues. The CDR3 protein is CASSKQQGAGNQPQHF. For the CDR3, the DNA is TGTGCCAGTAGTAAACAACAGGGGGCCGGCAATCAGCCCCAGCATTTT.

Only one count was recorded for this clone. This chain links TRBV5-1 with TRBJ1-3, with no clear D. The CDR3 totals 12 residues. The germline gives CDR1 SGHRS, CDR2 YFSETQ. Trimming stripped 0 bases from V and 4 bases from J, with 2 bases between. The CDR3 reads CASSLEGNTIYF. The CDR3 DNA follows: TGCGCCAGCAGCTTGGAGGGAAACACCATATATTTT.

V is TRBV6-4 and J is TRBJ1-2; no clear D. Germline assignment: CDR1 MRHNA and CDR2 SNTAGT. The CDR3 sequence is 15 residues long. The germline V and J ends were trimmed by 3 bases and 5 bases, with 16 bases remaining between them. The CDR3 coding sequence is TGTGCCAGCAGTGAAACGGGAGGTGTGGAGTATGGCTACACCTTC. It translates to CASSETGGVEYGYTF.

In this sample, this clone turned up once. The V and J genes are TRBV28 and TRBJ1-3; possible D gene TRBD1, 5 bases. This CDR3 has 17 residues. The V end lost 4 bases, the J end lost 0 bases, and 16 bases lay between the germline ends. Germline lookup yields CDR1 MDHEN and CDR2 SYDVKM. This chain's CDR3 is CASSSAGQAYSGNTIYF. The DNA for the CDR3 is TGTGCCAGCAGTTCAGCTGGACAAGCTTACTCTGGAAACACCATATATTTT.